This entry lists 16 T cell receptor beta chains sequenced from one sample in a study of T cells after yellow fever vaccination. Each CDR3 protein is one row after TCRdb ran MiXCR on the 5' RACE reads. In the table there are 450,000 to 550,000 distinct CDR3 sequences, just over 20% of which are singletons. The input for sequencing was PBMCs, taken about 21 days after the first yellow fever vaccination. These receptors were collected from a man in his late teens or twenties who received the YFV17D yellow fever vaccine.

This clonotype was observed a handful of times. The rearrangement uses TRBV20-1 and TRBJ2-4; D is unresolved. Germline V gene sequence: CDR1 DFQATT, CDR2 SNEGSKA (reference sequence). V lost 3 bases, J lost 6 bases, and 12 bases lay in between. The CDR3 sequence is 13 residues long. CDR3 in DNA: TGCAGTGCTAGTGAACAAGGAAGAAACATTCAGTACTTC. Translating it yields CSASEQGRNIQYF.

This sequence joins TRBV7-8 and TRBJ1-5; a weak D match, TRBD1 (5 bases). Germline values: CDR1 SGHVS, CDR2 FQNEAQ. The CDR3 covers 15 residues. Trimming stripped 1 base from V and 2 bases from J, with 9 bases between. CDR3: CASSLVRQRNQPQHF. The DNA for the CDR3 is TGTGCCAGCAGCTTAGTGAGACAGCGCAATCAGCCCCAGCATTTT.

The chain has TRBV12-3 or TRBV12-4 and TRBJ1-2; 7 bases agree with TRBD1. The CDR3 runs to 13 residues. V lost 3 bases, J lost 7 bases, and 5 bases stayed unmatched. CDR3 residues: CASSFQTGTGYTF. The CDR3 DNA reads as TGTGCCAGCAGTTTCCAGACAGGGACTGGCTACACCTTC.

There are a few counts of this clonotype. The J gene is TRBJ2-7, the V gene TRBV5-1; 9 nucleotides match TRBD1. With V trimmed by 2 bases and J by 6 bases, 3 bases remained unmatched. The CDR3 sequence is 13 residues long. Germline loops: CDR1 SGHRS, CDR2 YFSETQ. The DNA of the CDR3 is TGCGCCAGCAGCTTTTTACAGGGGGCCGAGCAGTACTTC. Protein: CASSFLQGAEQYF. The full variable domain, its missing parts supplied by reference TRBV5-1 and TRBJ2-7, is KAGVTQTPRYLIKTRGQQVTLSCSPISGHRSVSWYQQTPGQGLQFLFEYFSETQRNKGNFPGRFSGRQFSNSRSEMNVSTLELGDSALYLCASSFLQGAEQYFGPGTRLTVT.

The chain uses TRBV2 and TRBJ2-5, with a weak D call TRBD2 (5 bases). Trimming took off 7 bases at V and 0 bases at J, with 12 bases between the two ends. Per the germline V gene, CDR1 is SNHLY and CDR2 is FYNNEI. The CDR3 contains 14 residues. CDR3 in DNA: TGTGCCAGCACCCCGAGGGCTAACCAAGAGACCCAGTACTTC. Translation: CASTPRANQETQYF.

This clonotype was observed a handful of times. The chain joins TRBV4-3 to TRBJ2-5; 7 nucleotides agree with TRBD1. The germline V gene encodes CDR1 LGHNA and CDR2 YSLEER. This CDR3 is built from 15 residues. J lost 1 base, V lost 3 bases, and 5 bases had no gene match. The CDR3 sequence is CASSQSGTAQETQYF. CDR3 bases: TGCGCCAGCAGCCAGTCCGGGACAGCCCAAGAGACCCAGTACTTC.

The chain joins TRBV29-1 to TRBJ2-3; TRBD1 matches at 9 bases. The CDR3 spans 15 residues. The junction had 11 bases not matched to a gene; V was cut back by 7 bases and J by 3 bases. Per the germline V gene, CDR1 is SQVTM and CDR2 is ANQGSEA. The CDR3 loop is CSADFPGQGTDTQYF. CDR3 in DNA: TGCAGCGCTGATTTTCCGGGACAGGGAACAGATACGCAGTATTTT.

The genes are TRBV27 and TRBJ1-6, with TRBD1 matching over 7 bases. Unmatched junction bases numbered 2, after V lost 2 bases and J lost 7 bases. CDR1 MNHEY and CDR2 SMNVEV come from the germline V gene (reference sequence). The CDR3 contains 14 residues. CDR3 in amino acids: CASSLGTVNSPLHF. The CDR3 nucleotides are TGTGCCAGCAGTTTAGGGACAGTAAATTCACCCCTCCACTTT.

The V gene is TRBV29-1, the J gene TRBJ1-2; 9 nucleotides align to TRBD1. After removal of 3 bases from V and 8 bases from J, the junction contained 7 bases not matched to a gene. Germline values: CDR1 SQVTM, CDR2 ANQGSEA. CDR3 length: 13 amino acids. For the CDR3, the DNA is TGCAGCGTTGAGGGACAGGGATCCCTCGGCTACACCTTC. This sequence encodes CSVEGQGSLGYTF.

The chain combines TRBV4-2 with TRBJ2-2; 8 bases are shared with TRBD1. The germline CDR1 and CDR2 sequences are LGHNA and YNFKEQ. V shed 4 bases and J 1 base; nucleotides not matched to a gene: 5. This CDR3 has 16 residues. The CDR3 sequence is CASSPRTGRNTGELFF. The CDR3 bases are TGTGCCAGCAGCCCGCGGACAGGGAGGAACACCGGGGAGCTGTTTTTT.

This clonotype was detected ten times or more. The CDR3 region is CSAPPRVGGQYF. CDR3 nucleotides: TGCAGTGCGCCCCCAAGGGTGGGGGGGCAGTATTTT. The V call is TRBV20-1, the J call TRBJ2-3; possibly TRBD2 for D (6 bases). Between the trimmed V and J ends, which lost 6 bases and 11 bases, there was a span of 18 bases. Germline V gene sequence: CDR1 DFQATT, CDR2 SNEGSKA (reference sequence). The CDR3 is 12 residues long.

This clonotype was seen more than once but under ten times. V gene TRBV27 combines with J gene TRBJ2-1; the match to TRBD1 covers 8 bases. Germline loops: CDR1 MNHEY, CDR2 SMNVEV (reference sequence). The CDR3 length is 15 residues. V dropped 3 bases and J dropped 7; count of bases not matched to a gene: 8. CDR3 region: CASSFKAGGLNEQFF. The CDR3 coding sequence is TGTGCCAGCAGTTTCAAGGCAGGGGGCCTGAATGAGCAGTTCTTC.

This rearrangement joins TRBV9 to TRBJ1-2, with D unclear. V dropped 0 bases and J dropped 2 bases, with 14 bases sitting between them. Germline V lookup: CDR1 SGDLS, CDR2 YYNGEE. The CDR3 sequence is 16 residues long. The CDR3 is CASSVVPSPGNYGYTF. The DNA of the CDR3 is TGTGCCAGCAGCGTAGTTCCTAGCCCCGGGAACTATGGCTACACCTTC.

This clonotype was detected only a few times. An end of the junction does not agree with germline; a read error may underlie this. This chain joins TRBV11-3 and TRBJ2-1, with D possibly being TRBD2 (5 bases). The CDR3 loop spans 14 amino acids. Germline V CDR1 and CDR2: SGHNT, YENEEA. The CDR3 coding sequence is TGTGCCAGCAGCCTAGAGACGGGATCCAATGAGCAGTTCTTC. Residues: CASSLETGSNEQFF.

The rearrangement joins TRBV7-9 to TRBJ2-1, with 9 positions matching TRBD1. CDR1 is SEHNR, CDR2 FQNEAQ, per germline (reference sequence). J was trimmed by 3 bases and V by 8 bases; bases with no gene match: 8. The CDR3 has 15 amino acids. The DNA for the CDR3 is TGTGCCAGCCCCATTAGGGACAGGGTCTACAATGAGCAGTTCTTC. It translates to CASPIRDRVYNEQFF.

This clonotype was seen only a few times. The chain joins TRBV29-1 to TRBJ2-2, with D possibly matching TRBD1 (6 bases). V was cut by 3 bases and J by 4 bases, with 15 bases left in between. Per germline, CDR1 SQVTM and CDR2 ANQGSEA. CDR3 length: 15 amino acids. CDR3 sequence (DNA): TGCAGCGTTGATTACGGGATCAGGGGCACCGGGGAGCTGTTTTTT. Its translation is CSVDYGIRGTGELFF.